This T cell receptor beta chain was identified during a study of blood T cell repertoires in COVID-19. Study-wide background: In each case, the material was cDNA or gDNA derived from T cells, B-cell-depleted T cells, or PBMCs.

Trimming shortened V by 0 bases and J by 0 bases, and 6 bases separated the two germline ends. CDR3 size: 15 residues. Germline CDR1 reads KGHSY; CDR2 reads FQNENV. Per the study methods: How many nucleated cells were present was estimated from reference gene primer amplification. Using immunoSEQ multiplex PCR, the repertoire was profiled, and TCRdb retains in-frame clones only, with some absent. That table furnishes V, J and clone size, whereas the DNA furnished D and trimming. The table lists hundreds of thousands of clones, about 88% of them singletons, with around 3% in the top ten. Cohorts were determined from participant-reported clinical history.

The chain is built from TRBV16 and TRBJ2-1, with D unclear. Sequenced: PBMCs or T cells enriched from blood (not recorded which). This clonotype was obtained from a woman aged 30 to 39 who had recovered from COVID-19. The CDR3 loop is CASSQSAGSYNEQFF. CDR3 DNA sequence: TGTGCCAGCAGCCAATCGGCAGGCTCCTACAATGAGCAGTTCTTC.